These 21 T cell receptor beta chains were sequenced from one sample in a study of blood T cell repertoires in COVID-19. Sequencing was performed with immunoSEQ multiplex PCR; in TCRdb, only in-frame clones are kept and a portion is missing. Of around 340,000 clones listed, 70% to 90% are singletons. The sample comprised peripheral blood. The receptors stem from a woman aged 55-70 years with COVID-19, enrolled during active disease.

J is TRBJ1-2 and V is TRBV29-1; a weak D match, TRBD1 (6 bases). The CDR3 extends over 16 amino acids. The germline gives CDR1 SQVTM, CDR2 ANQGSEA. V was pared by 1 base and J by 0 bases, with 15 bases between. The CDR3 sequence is CSVEGVQGLANYGYTF. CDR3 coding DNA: TGCAGCGTTGAAGGGGTACAGGGTCTAGCTAACTATGGCTACACCTTC.

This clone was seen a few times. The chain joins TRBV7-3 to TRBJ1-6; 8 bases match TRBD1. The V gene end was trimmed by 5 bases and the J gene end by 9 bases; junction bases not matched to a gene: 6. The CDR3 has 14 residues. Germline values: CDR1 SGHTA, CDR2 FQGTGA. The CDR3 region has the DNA TGTGCCAGCAGCGCCCAGGGGGCGGGTTCACCCCTCCACTTT. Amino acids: CASSAQGAGSPLHF.

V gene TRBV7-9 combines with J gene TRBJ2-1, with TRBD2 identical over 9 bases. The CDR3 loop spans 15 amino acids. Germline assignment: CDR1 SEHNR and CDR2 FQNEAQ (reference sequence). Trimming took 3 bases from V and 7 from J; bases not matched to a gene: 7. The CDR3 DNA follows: TGTGCCAGCAGCTTTGCGGGGGGGGCGCTAAATGAGCAGTTCTTC. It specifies CASSFAGGALNEQFF.

CDR3 in amino acids: CASSPDQRSSYNEQFF. CDR3 DNA: TGTGCCAGCAGCCCAGATCAGCGGAGCTCCTACAATGAGCAGTTCTTC. The rearrangement uses TRBV9 and TRBJ2-1; D is possibly TRBD2 (5 bases). This CDR3 contains 16 residues. Germline V gives CDR1 SGDLS, CDR2 YYNGEE. The V end was cut by 4 bases, the J end by 0 bases, with 14 bases between.

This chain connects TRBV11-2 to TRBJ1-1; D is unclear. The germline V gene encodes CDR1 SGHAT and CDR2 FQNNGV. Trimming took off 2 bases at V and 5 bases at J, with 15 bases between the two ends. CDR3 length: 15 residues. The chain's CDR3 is CASSLSGFGSTEAFF. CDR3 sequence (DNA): TGTGCCAGCAGCTTATCGGGTTTCGGTTCGACTGAAGCTTTCTTT.

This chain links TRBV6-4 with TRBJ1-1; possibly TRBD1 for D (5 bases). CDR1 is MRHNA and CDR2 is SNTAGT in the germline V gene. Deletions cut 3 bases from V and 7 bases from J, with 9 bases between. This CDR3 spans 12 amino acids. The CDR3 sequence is CASSDTGGEAFF. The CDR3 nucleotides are TGTGCCAGCAGTGATACGGGGGGTGAAGCTTTCTTT.

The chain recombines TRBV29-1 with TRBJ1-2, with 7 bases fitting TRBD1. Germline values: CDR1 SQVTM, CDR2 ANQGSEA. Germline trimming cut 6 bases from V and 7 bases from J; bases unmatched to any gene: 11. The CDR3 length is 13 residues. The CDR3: CSVETGTASGYTF. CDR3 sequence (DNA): TGCAGCGTCGAAACCGGGACAGCTTCTGGCTACACCTTC.

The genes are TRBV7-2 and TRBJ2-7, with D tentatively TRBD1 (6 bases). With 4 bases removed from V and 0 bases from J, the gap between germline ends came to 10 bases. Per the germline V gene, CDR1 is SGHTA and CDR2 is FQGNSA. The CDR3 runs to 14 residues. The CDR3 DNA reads TGTGCCAGCAGCTATCAGACAGGCTCCTACGAGCAGTACTTC. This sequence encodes CASSYQTGSYEQYF.

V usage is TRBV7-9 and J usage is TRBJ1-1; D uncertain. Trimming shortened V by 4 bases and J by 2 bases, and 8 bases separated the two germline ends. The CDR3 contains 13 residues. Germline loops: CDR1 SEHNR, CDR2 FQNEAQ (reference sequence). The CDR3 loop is CASSYGQNTEAFF. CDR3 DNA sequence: TGTGCCAGCAGCTACGGTCAAAACACTGAAGCTTTCTTT.

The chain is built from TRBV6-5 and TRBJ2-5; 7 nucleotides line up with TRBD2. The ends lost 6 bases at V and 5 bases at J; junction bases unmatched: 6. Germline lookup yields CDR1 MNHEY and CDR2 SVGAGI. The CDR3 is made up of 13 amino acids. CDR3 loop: CASRGGAGETQYF. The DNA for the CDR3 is TGTGCCAGCAGGGGAGGGGCGGGGGAGACCCAGTACTTC.

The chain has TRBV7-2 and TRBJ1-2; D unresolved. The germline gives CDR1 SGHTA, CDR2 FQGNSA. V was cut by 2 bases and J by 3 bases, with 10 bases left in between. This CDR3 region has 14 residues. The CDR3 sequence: CASSLSRIDYGYTF. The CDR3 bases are TGTGCCAGCAGCTTATCCAGGATAGACTATGGCTACACCTTC. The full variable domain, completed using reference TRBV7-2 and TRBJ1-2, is GAGVSQSPSNKVTEKGKDVELRCDPISGHTALYWYRQSLGQGLEFLIYFQGNSAPDKSGLPSDRFSAERTGGSVSTLTIQRTQQEDSAVYLCASSLSRIDYGYTFGSGTRLTVV.

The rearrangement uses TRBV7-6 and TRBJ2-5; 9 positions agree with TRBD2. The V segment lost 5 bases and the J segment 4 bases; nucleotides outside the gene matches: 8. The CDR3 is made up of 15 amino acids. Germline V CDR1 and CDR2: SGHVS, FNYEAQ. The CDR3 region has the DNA TGTGCCAGCAGCCCGCGCTGGCGGGGGGGAGAGACCCAGTACTTC. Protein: CASSPRWRGGETQYF.

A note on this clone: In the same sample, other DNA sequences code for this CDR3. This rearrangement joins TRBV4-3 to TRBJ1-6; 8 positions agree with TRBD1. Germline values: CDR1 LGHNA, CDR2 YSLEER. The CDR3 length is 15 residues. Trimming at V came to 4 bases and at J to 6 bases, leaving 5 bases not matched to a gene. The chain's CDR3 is CASSLQGAGNSPLHF. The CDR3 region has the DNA TGCGCCAGCAGCCTCCAGGGGGCTGGTAATTCACCCCTCCACTTT.

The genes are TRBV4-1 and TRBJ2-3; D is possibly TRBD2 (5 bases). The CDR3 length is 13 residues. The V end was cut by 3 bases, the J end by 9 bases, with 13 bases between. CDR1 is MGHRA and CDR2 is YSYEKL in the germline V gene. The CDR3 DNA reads TGCGCCAGCAGCCAGCCCCTGGGAGAAACGCAGTATTTT. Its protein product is CASSQPLGETQYF.

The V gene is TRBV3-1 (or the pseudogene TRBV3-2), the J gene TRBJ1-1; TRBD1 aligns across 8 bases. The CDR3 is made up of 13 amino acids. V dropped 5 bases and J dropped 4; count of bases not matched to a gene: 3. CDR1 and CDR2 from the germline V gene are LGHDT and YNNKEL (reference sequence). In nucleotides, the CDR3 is TGTGCCAGCAGCTTCACAGGGGGCACTGAAGCTTTCTTT. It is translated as CASSFTGGTEAFF.

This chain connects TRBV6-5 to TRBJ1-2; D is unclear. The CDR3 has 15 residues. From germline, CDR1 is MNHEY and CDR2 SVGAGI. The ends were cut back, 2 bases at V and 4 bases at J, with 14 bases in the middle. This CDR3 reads CASSYGHLAIYGYTF. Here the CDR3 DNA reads TGTGCCAGCAGTTACGGGCACCTCGCTATCTATGGCTACACCTTC.

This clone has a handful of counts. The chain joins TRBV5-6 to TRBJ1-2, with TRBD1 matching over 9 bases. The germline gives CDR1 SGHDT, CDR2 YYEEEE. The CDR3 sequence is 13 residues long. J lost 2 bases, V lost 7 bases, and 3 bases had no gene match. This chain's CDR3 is CASGTGRNYGYTF. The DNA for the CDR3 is TGTGCCAGCGGGACAGGGAGAAACTATGGCTACACCTTC.

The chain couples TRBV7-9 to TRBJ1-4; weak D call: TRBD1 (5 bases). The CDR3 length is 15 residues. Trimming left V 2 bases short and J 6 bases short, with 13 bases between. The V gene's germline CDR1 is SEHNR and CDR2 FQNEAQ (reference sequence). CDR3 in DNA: TGTGCCAGCAGCTTAATGGGGGGGAACGATGAAAAACTGTTTTTT. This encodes CASSLMGGNDEKLFF.

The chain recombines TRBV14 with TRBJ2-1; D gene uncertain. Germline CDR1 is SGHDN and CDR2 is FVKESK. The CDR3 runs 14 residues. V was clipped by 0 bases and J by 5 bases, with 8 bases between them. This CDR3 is CASSQEVENNEQFF. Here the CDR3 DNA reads TGTGCCAGCAGCCAAGAAGTAGAAAACAATGAGCAGTTCTTC.

CDR3 coding DNA: TGTGCCAGCAGGAAAGGGGGGGGTTTTGTCGACTATGGCTACACCTTC. Its protein is CASRKGGGFVDYGYTF. The chain combines TRBV11-2 with TRBJ1-2; TRBD1 is a possible D gene (6 bases). This CDR3 comprises 16 residues. With 6 bases removed from V and 3 bases from J, the gap between germline ends came to 20 bases. Germline V gives CDR1 SGHAT, CDR2 FQNNGV.

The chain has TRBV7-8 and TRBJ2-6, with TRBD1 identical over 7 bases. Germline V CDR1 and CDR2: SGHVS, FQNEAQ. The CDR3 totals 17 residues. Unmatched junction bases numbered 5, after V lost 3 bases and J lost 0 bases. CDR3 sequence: CASSLGTVNSGANVLTF. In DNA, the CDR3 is TGTGCCAGCAGCTTGGGGACAGTGAACTCTGGGGCCAACGTCCTGACTTTC. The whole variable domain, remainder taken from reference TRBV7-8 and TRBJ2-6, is GAGVSQSPRYKVAKRGQDVALRCDPISGHVSLFWYQQALGQGPEFLTYFQNEAQLDKSGLPSDRFFAERPEGSVSTLKIQRTQQEDSAVYLCASSLGTVNSGANVLTFGAGSRLTVL.